The 25 T cell receptor beta chains presented below share a single source sample, sequenced in a study of OX40 agonist ivuxolimab in advanced cancers. Assay used: immunoSEQ multiplex PCR; TCRdb lists only in-frame clones, some missing. The table records roughly 60,000 clones, about 90% of them present only once. The input for sequencing was CD4+ or CD8+ T cells sorted from blood, taken in a trial of the OX40 agonist ivuxolimab. These receptors all come from an adult with an advanced solid tumor such as melanoma, head and neck, liver or kidney cancer.

This clone was recorded only once. The V gene is TRBV7-3, the J gene TRBJ2-3, with 10 bases that match TRBD2. J lost 6 bases, V lost 1 base, and 10 bases had no gene match. This CDR3 has 17 residues. Germline V gene sequence: CDR1 SGHTA, CDR2 FQGTGA. The CDR3 protein is CASSLIRAGGNRDTQYF. CDR3 coding DNA: TGTGCCAGCAGCTTAATCCGAGCGGGAGGGAATCGGGATACGCAGTATTTT.

The chain uses TRBV5-5 and TRBJ1-1, with TRBD1 as a possible D gene (5 bases). The CDR3 length is 13 residues. V was clipped by 0 bases and J by 5 bases, with 8 bases between them. Germline V gene data show CDR1 as SGHKS and CDR2 as YYEKEE (reference sequence). The CDR3 is CASSLAPGTEAFF. The CDR3 DNA follows: TGTGCCAGCAGCTTGGCCCCAGGGACTGAAGCTTTCTTT.

This clone is a singleton in its sample. The rearrangement links TRBV28 to TRBJ2-5; the D call may be TRBD1 or TRBD2 (5 bases each). V lost 3 bases and J 2 bases, leaving 7 bases between the germline ends. The CDR3 covers 13 residues. Germline CDR1 and CDR2: MDHEN and SYDVKM. Here the CDR3 reads CASSLGDQETQYF. The CDR3 DNA follows: TGTGCCAGCAGTTTGGGGGATCAAGAGACCCAGTACTTC. Based on the CDR3 plus reference TRBV28 and TRBJ2-5, the full variable domain is DVKVTQSSRYLVKRTGEKVFLECVQDMDHENMFWYRQDPGLGLRLIYFSYDVKMKEKGDIPEGYSVSREKKERFSLILESASTNQTSMYLCASSLGDQETQYFGPGTRLLVL.

This chain connects TRBV5-1 to TRBJ2-1; D is ambiguous. This CDR3 has 13 residues. Germline assignment: CDR1 SGHRS and CDR2 YFSETQ. Trimming cost V 0 bases and J 5 bases, with 6 bases left between them. CDR3 region: CASSLEPNNEQFF. CDR3 DNA sequence: TGCGCCAGCAGCTTGGAGCCCAACAATGAGCAGTTCTTC.

In DNA form, the CDR3 reads TGTGCCAGCAGCCGGACTAGCGCCAACAATGAGCAGTTCTTC. Encoded protein: CASSRTSANNEQFF. The V and J genes are TRBV11-2 and TRBJ2-1; 9 nucleotides line up with TRBD2. The V gene end was trimmed by 5 bases and the J gene end by 5 bases; junction bases not matched to a gene: 4. CDR1 and CDR2 (germline): SGHAT, FQNNGV. This CDR3 contains 14 residues.

The rearrangement uses TRBV18 and TRBJ1-1, with 8 bases that match TRBD1. The V segment lost 0 bases and the J segment 7 bases; nucleotides outside the gene matches: 10. The germline CDR1 and CDR2 sequences are KGHSH and LQKENI. This CDR3 has 16 amino acids. CDR3 sequence reads: CASSPPTTGERGEAFF. CDR3 DNA: TGTGCCAGCTCACCACCCACGACAGGGGAGAGGGGTGAAGCTTTCTTT.

This clone was counted once. This chain joins TRBV28 and TRBJ2-1; TRBD2 matches at 10 bases. CDR3 length equals 14 residues. From germline, CDR1 is MDHEN and CDR2 SYDVKM. The trim removed 6 bases at V and 9 bases at J, leaving 8 bases unmatched. The CDR3 coding sequence is TGTGCCAGCAGAAAGAGCGGGAGGGGAGGTGAGCAGTTCTTC. Encoded protein: CASRKSGRGGEQFF. The full variable domain, in which reference TRBV28 and TRBJ2-1 provide the parts outside the CDR3, is DVKVTQSSRYLVKRTGEKVFLECVQDMDHENMFWYRQDPGLGLRLIYFSYDVKMKEKGDIPEGYSVSREKKERFSLILESASTNQTSMYLCASRKSGRGGEQFFGPGTRLTVL.

The chain couples TRBV12-2 to TRBJ2-7; the table names TRBD2, a call not compared with the DNA. TRBV12-2 is shown as a pseudogene. The CDR3 is 18 residues long. This CDR3 reads CASRLTGTNGRAPGEQYF. The CDR3 DNA is TGTGCAAGTCGCTTAACCGGGACTAACGGGAGGGCCCCCGGCGAGCAGTACTTC.

The chain couples TRBV9 to TRBJ2-3; 7 bases are a match to TRBD1. The CDR3 sequence is 15 residues long. Losses at the gene ends were 0 bases for V and 2 bases for J; bases not matched to a gene: 3. The germline V gene encodes CDR1 SGDLS and CDR2 YYNGEE. The CDR3 coding sequence is TGTGCCAGCAGCGTAGGAGGGGGCCCCACAGATACGCAGTATTTT. Translated: CASSVGGGPTDTQYF.

J is TRBJ2-2 and V is TRBV11-3; D possibly corresponds to TRBD2 (6 bases). The germline gives CDR1 SGHNT, CDR2 YENEEA. V lost 1 base and J 7 bases, leaving 10 bases between the germline ends. CDR3 size: 14 residues. As DNA, the CDR3 is TGTGCCAGCAGCTTAGTTTCTAGCGTCGGGGAGCTGTTTTTT. Protein: CASSLVSSVGELFF.

This clone appeared once. CDR3 in amino acids: CASSPATSGRRGTQYF. In DNA form, the CDR3 reads TGTGCCAGCAGCCCGGCGACTAGCGGGAGGAGGGGTACGCAGTATTTT. The chain carries TRBV11-3 and TRBJ2-3; 13 nucleotides align to TRBD2. With 5 bases clipped from V and 8 bases from J, the junction kept 10 bases outside the gene matches. The CDR3 totals 16 residues. Germline assignment: CDR1 SGHNT and CDR2 YENEEA.

V is TRBV28 and J is TRBJ2-3; TRBD2 is a possible D gene (5 bases). The CDR3 is made up of 11 amino acids. The germline V gene encodes CDR1 MDHEN and CDR2 SYDVKM. In nucleotides, the CDR3 is TGTATCGCGGGTAGCACAGATACGCAGTATTTT. As protein: CIAGSTDTQYF.

This clone was seen more than once but under ten times. The chain joins TRBV30 to TRBJ1-2, with a weak D call TRBD1 (5 bases). Looked up from germline, CDR1 is GTSNPN and CDR2 is SVGIG (reference sequence). Trimming took 4 bases from V and 7 from J, leaving 13 bases between them. The CDR3 totals 12 residues. CDR3 bases: TGTGCCTGGAATCCGGTCGGGGGTGGCTACACCTTC. It encodes CAWNPVGGGYTF.

This clone was recorded once. This chain links TRBV29-1 with TRBJ2-1, with unresolved D. Trimming removed 7 bases at V and 3 bases at J, with 19 bases between. The germline gives CDR1 SQVTM, CDR2 ANQGSEA. The CDR3 runs 15 residues. CDR3 amino acids: CSAYPLGIGYNEQFF. The CDR3 region has the DNA TGCAGCGCCTATCCCCTAGGTATAGGCTACAATGAGCAGTTCTTC.

The chain has TRBV4-1 and TRBJ2-2, with a possible D match to TRBD2 (5 bases). The CDR3 contains 13 residues. V shed 7 bases and J shed 6 bases, with 12 bases lying between them. CDR1 MGHRA and CDR2 YSYEKL come from the germline V gene. The CDR3 region is CASNGVVSGELFF. In DNA, the CDR3 is TGCGCCAGCAACGGGGTGGTGTCCGGGGAGCTGTTTTTT.

V is TRBV6-5 and J is TRBJ2-2; maybe TRBD2 (6 bases). The ends were cut back, 6 bases at V and 2 bases at J, with 13 bases in the middle. The CDR3 has 15 residues. CDR1 MNHEY and CDR2 SVGAGI come from the germline V gene. Written as DNA, the CDR3 is TGTGCCAGCAGGCGTCGCGGGATAAACACCGGGGAGCTGTTTTTT. The encoded protein is CASRRRGINTGELFF.

The CDR3 DNA reads TGTGCCATCAGTGGCAGCCAGGGTAAACATCAGCAGTACTTC. Translated, it gives CAISGSQGKHQQYF. The V and J genes are TRBV10-3 and TRBJ2-7, with TRBD1 as a possible D gene (5 bases). This CDR3 contains 14 residues. V lost 4 bases and J lost 8, with 18 bases in between. Germline CDR1 and CDR2: ENHRY and SYGVKD.

This chain links TRBV6-5 with TRBJ2-7; tentatively, D is TRBD1 (5 bases). Germline CDR1 MNHEY, CDR2 SVGAGI. V lost 6 bases to trimming and J lost 2 bases, with 14 bases between them. The CDR3 covers 14 residues. This CDR3 reads CASSRHQGAYEQYF. For the CDR3, the DNA is TGTGCCAGCAGCCGCCATCAGGGCGCCTACGAGCAGTACTTC.

The chain couples TRBV19 to TRBJ2-5; D perhaps matches TRBD1 (6 bases). This CDR3 spans 15 amino acids. V lost 2 bases, J lost 5 bases, and 15 bases lay in between. Per the germline V gene, CDR1 is LNHDA and CDR2 is SQIVND (reference sequence). The chain's CDR3 is CASSIQGSAGETQYF. The CDR3 DNA is TGTGCCAGTAGTATACAGGGGTCAGCTGGGGAGACCCAGTACTTC.

CDR3 protein: CASSYLQNTEAFF. The CDR3 DNA reads as TGTGCCAGCAGCTACCTACAGAACACTGAAGCTTTCTTT. This rearrangement joins TRBV7-9 to TRBJ1-1, with no clear D. CDR1 is SEHNR, CDR2 FQNEAQ, per germline (reference sequence). With 4 bases removed from V and 1 base from J, the gap between germline ends came to 7 bases. The CDR3 runs 13 residues. The full variable domain, rest sourced from reference TRBV7-9 and TRBJ1-1, is DTGVSQNPRHKITKRGQNVTFRCDPISEHNRLYWYRQTLGQGPEFLTYFQNEAQLEKSRLLSDRFSAERPKGSFSTLEIQRTEQGDSAMYLCASSYLQNTEAFFGQGTRLTVV.

This sequence joins TRBV5-1 and TRBJ2-1; TRBD2 matches at 9 bases. V lost 3 bases to trimming and J lost 5 bases; unmatched junction nucleotides: 9. The CDR3 covers 16 residues. Germline V gene lookup returns CDR1 SGHRS and CDR2 YFSETQ. The DNA for the CDR3 is TGCGCCAGCAGCTCCCTGACTAGCGGCACCAACAATGAGCAGTTCTTC. It yields the protein CASSSLTSGTNNEQFF.

A remark on this clone: The sample carries other DNA sequences with the same CDR3. The V call is TRBV5-1, the J call TRBJ1-5; D is possibly TRBD1 (5 bases). Trimming left V 0 bases short and J 5 bases short, with 6 bases between. The germline V gene has CDR1 SGHRS and CDR2 YFSETQ. The CDR3 is 13 residues long. CDR3 protein: CASSLVGDQPQHF. The DNA of the CDR3 is TGCGCCAGCAGCTTGGTGGGGGATCAGCCCCAGCATTTT.

The CDR3 is CASRDRSYGYTF. The CDR3 coding sequence is TGTGCCAGCAGGGACAGGAGCTATGGCTACACCTTC. The chain combines TRBV6-5 with TRBJ1-2; 7 nucleotides agree with TRBD1. This CDR3 spans 12 amino acids. V was pared by 6 bases and J by 4 bases, with 2 bases of the junction left unmatched. CDR1 and CDR2 from the germline V gene are MNHEY and SVGAGI.

The chain uses TRBV5-1 and TRBJ2-3; D possibly matches TRBD1 or TRBD2 (5 bases each). Germline values: CDR1 SGHRS, CDR2 YFSETQ. The CDR3 runs to 16 residues. V dropped 4 bases and J dropped 1 base, with 16 bases sitting between them. The CDR3 is CASSGPGTSGTDTQYF. DNA of the CDR3: TGCGCCAGCAGCGGGCCCGGGACGTCTGGCACAGATACGCAGTATTTT.

The chain is built from TRBV5-6 and TRBJ2-7, with 12 bases aligning to TRBD2. CDR3 size: 16 residues. With 3 bases clipped from V and 3 bases from J, the junction kept 7 bases outside the gene matches. The germline V gene has CDR1 SGHDT and CDR2 YYEEEE. The CDR3 DNA sequence: TGTGCCAGCAGCTGGAGGACTAGCGGGATGTTCTACGAGCAGTACTTC. Translating gives CASSWRTSGMFYEQYF.